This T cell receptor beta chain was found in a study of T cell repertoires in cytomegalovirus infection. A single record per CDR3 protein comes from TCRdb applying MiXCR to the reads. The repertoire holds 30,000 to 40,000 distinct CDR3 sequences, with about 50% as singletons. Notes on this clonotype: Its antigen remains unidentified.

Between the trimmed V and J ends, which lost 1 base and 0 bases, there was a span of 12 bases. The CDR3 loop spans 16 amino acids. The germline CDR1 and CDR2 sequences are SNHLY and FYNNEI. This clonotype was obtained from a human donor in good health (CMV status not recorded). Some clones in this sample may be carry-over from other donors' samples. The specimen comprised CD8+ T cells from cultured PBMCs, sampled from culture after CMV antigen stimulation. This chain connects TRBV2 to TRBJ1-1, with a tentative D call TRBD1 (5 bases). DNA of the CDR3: TGTGCCAGCAGTGAAGGGGGACGGACGCTGAACACTGAAGCTTTCTTT. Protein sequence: CASSEGGRTLNTEAFF.